The clone carrying this T cell receptor (beta chain) was recorded at least ten times. Its cognate antigen is unknown. CD45RA+ naive and CD45RA-negative memory subsets were separated from CD4+ cells. This CDR3 has 17 residues. The V and J ends lost 4 bases and 0 bases respectively, with 16 bases between them. Germline CDR1 is SGHTA and CDR2 is FQGNSA. Generated by immunoSEQ multiplex PCR, the TCRdb table keeps only in-frame clones and is missing some. Counted here are hundreds of thousands of clones, around three quarters occurring once; the ten biggest clones make up around 2%. The data originate from a study of shared clonotypes between healthy human individuals. The study, taken as a whole, reports: Clonotypes shared by all four donors outscored non-shared clonotypes in generation probability.

The V gene is TRBV7-2, the J gene TRBJ1-3; D call uncertain. This sequence originates from a woman aged 25-40 years in good health. Sequences were obtained from memory CD4+ T cells sorted from blood. This sample's subset: CD45RA-negative fraction. CDR3 in DNA: TGTGCCAGCAGCTACAGCGCAGGCGGATTCTCTGGAAACACCATATATTTT. Its protein product is CASSYSAGGFSGNTIYF.